This T cell receptor (beta chain) emerged from a study of cytomegalovirus exposure and HLA in healthy donors. Profiled with immunoSEQ multiplex PCR; TCRdb holds only in-frame clones, not every one. The profile shows about 220,000 clones, 75% to 95% of them singletons. This CDR3 is 12 amino acids long. CDR1 is MNHNS, CDR2 SASEGT, per germline. Trimming left V 3 bases short and J 8 bases short, with 10 bases between. The sequenced sample consisted of PBMCs. This clonotype was sampled from a woman aged 18-29 years in good health and CMV-seronegative. V and J are TRBV6-1 and TRBJ1-2; the D is unclear. The CDR3 nucleotides read TGTGCCAGCAGTGAGTTACAACTAGGCTACACCTTC. Encoded protein: CASSELQLGYTF.